Listed below are T cell receptor beta chains from one sample, sequenced in a study of T cells in Graves' hyperthyroidism and ophthalmopathy. TCRdb reprocessed the multiplex PCR reads via MiXCR and lists one record per CDR3 protein. The sample consists of 350,000 to 400,000 distinct CDR3 sequences, about 15% of them appearing once. The sequenced sample consisted of blood. All receptors derive from a woman aged 25 to 39 with Graves' hyperthyroidism. Each CDR3 is given with its conserved first and last residue. D genes are given only for firm matches. The size field is filled for only some rows; it gives once, few, many or a size class.

CRAGGPLYNEQFF | TGCAGAGCAGGAGGGCCCCTCTACAATGAGCAGTTCTTC | TRBJ2-1 | NA | NA | TRBV20-1
CASSLRVMGTDTQYF | TGTGCCAGCAGTCTTCGGGTGATGGGGACAGATACGCAGTATTTT | TRBJ2-3 | NA | many | TRBV27
CASKRGSEAFF | TGTGCCAGCAAGCGGGGGAGTGAAGCTTTCTTT | TRBJ1-1 | NA | many | TRBV28
CAIRGLVSDSEFF | TGTGCCATCAGGGGACTAGTATCCGATTCTGAGTTCTTC | TRBJ2-1 | TRBD2 | NA | TRBV10-3
CASTMDRVTDTQYF | TGTGCCAGCACCATGGACAGAGTTACAGATACGCAGTATTTT | TRBJ2-3 | NA | NA | TRBV12-3/TRBV12-4
CASRLGVYTEAFF | TGCGCCAGCAGATTAGGGGTTTACACTGAAGCTTTCTTT | TRBJ1-1 | NA | few | TRBV5-1
CASTGTFLWNTQYF | TGTGCCAGCACCGGGACTTTCCTTTGGAATACGCAGTATTTT | TRBJ2-3 | NA | NA | TRBV28
CASSLLPPTGYGNQPQHF | TGTGCCAGCAGTTTATTACCGCCAACAGGGTATGGCAATCAGCCCCAGCATTTT | TRBJ1-5 | NA | many | TRBV27
CASSWGGANQETQYF | TGTGCCAGCAGTTGGGGGGGAGCGAACCAAGAGACCCAGTACTTC | TRBJ2-5 | TRBD2 | many | TRBV28
CASSLLGTSGRGANEQFF | TGTGCCAGCAGTTTACTAGGGACTAGCGGGAGGGGCGCCAATGAGCAGTTCTTC | TRBJ2-1 | TRBD2 | many | TRBV28
CASRYGQGTYEQYF | TGTGCCAGCAGATACGGACAGGGCACCTACGAGCAGTACTTC | TRBJ2-7 | TRBD1 | many | TRBV11-2
CASSLRSNQPQHF | TGTGCCAGCAGTTTACGGAGCAATCAGCCCCAGCATTTT | TRBJ1-5 | NA | few | TRBV27
CASSFGLAGGGEQFF | TGTGCCAGCAGCTTTGGGCTAGCGGGAGGCGGGGAGCAGTTCTTC | TRBJ2-1 | TRBD2 | many | TRBV7-3
CASSQGLAAFF | TGTGCCAGCAGCCAGGGTCTCGCAGCTTTCTTT | TRBJ1-1 | NA | many | TRBV3-1
CASSPPTSGRELSYEQYF | TGTGCCAGCAGCCCCCCGACTAGCGGGAGGGAGCTCTCCTACGAGCAGTACTTC | TRBJ2-7 | TRBD2 | NA | TRBV11-3
CASSLVPGIREQFF | TGTGCCAGCAGCTTAGTCCCAGGGATTAGGGAGCAGTTCTTC | TRBJ2-1 | NA | few | TRBV7-9
CASSLFGTSGKADTQYF | TGCGCCAGCAGCTTGTTTGGGACTAGCGGGAAGGCAGATACGCAGTATTTT | TRBJ2-3 | TRBD2 | NA | TRBV5-1
CASRKDSPNTGELFF | TGTGCCAGCAGGAAGGACAGCCCGAACACCGGGGAGCTGTTTTTT | TRBJ2-2 | NA | few | TRBV2
CASSPPRGLSAKNQPQHF | TGTGCCAGCAGTCCTCCCCGAGGGCTATCGGCTAAAAATCAGCCCCAGCATTTT | TRBJ1-5 | NA | many | TRBV28
CASSGGGTKETQYF | TGTGCCAGCAGTGGTGGGGGAACTAAAGAGACCCAGTACTTC | TRBJ2-5 | NA | NA | TRBV2
CATSRVGQETQYF | TGTGCCACCAGCAGAGTTGGCCAAGAGACCCAGTACTTC | TRBJ2-5 | NA | few | TRBV15
CASSFEGTGVYNSPLHF | TGTGCCAGCAGTTTTGAGGGGACAGGGGTCTATAATTCACCCCTCCACTTT | TRBJ1-6 | TRBD1 | NA | TRBV12-3/TRBV12-4
CASSSEYTNTEAFF | TGTGCCAGTAGCAGCGAATACACGAACACTGAAGCTTTCTTT | TRBJ1-1 | NA | NA | TRBV19
CASSAENRGDTQYF | TGTGCCAGCAGTGCTGAGAACAGGGGAGATACGCAGTATTTT | TRBJ2-3 | TRBD1 | NA | TRBV11-2
CASSPSGLALYNEQFF | TGTGCCAGCTCACCATCCGGACTAGCGTTGTACAATGAGCAGTTCTTC | TRBJ2-1 | TRBD2 | many | TRBV18
CASALDGINQPQHF | TGTGCCAGTGCCCTGGACGGGATCAATCAGCCCCAGCATTTT | TRBJ1-5 | NA | NA | TRBV19
CASSPLKGVTGELFF | TGTGCCAGCAGTCCCCTTAAGGGGGTTACCGGGGAGCTGTTTTTT | TRBJ2-2 | NA | few | TRBV12-3/TRBV12-4
CASSHRLAGEEEQYF | TGTGCCAGCAGTCACCGACTAGCGGGAGAGGAAGAGCAGTACTTC | TRBJ2-7 | TRBD2 | many | TRBV28
CSAIGGWEKLFF | TGCAGTGCTATAGGGGGCTGGGAAAAACTGTTTTTT | TRBJ1-4 | TRBD1 | few | TRBV20-1
CASSSQGHYGYTF | TGTGCCAGCAGTTCCCAGGGGCACTATGGCTACACCTTC | TRBJ1-2 | NA | many | TRBV6-1
CASSAKGGSSYNEQFF | TGTGCCAGCAGCGCGAAGGGGGGGAGCTCCTACAATGAGCAGTTCTTC | TRBJ2-1 | NA | NA | TRBV9
CASSVRDRLAEQYF | TGTGCCAGCAGCGTCCGGGACAGGCTGGCCGAGCAGTACTTC | TRBJ2-7 | TRBD1 | many | TRBV9
CSASGEGNTDTQYF | TGCAGTGCTAGCGGGGAGGGCAACACAGATACGCAGTATTTT | TRBJ2-3 | TRBD2 | many | TRBV20-1
CASSSTWTSGSADTQYF | TGCGCCAGCAGCTCGACATGGACTAGCGGGAGTGCGGATACGCAGTATTTT | TRBJ2-3 | TRBD2 | NA | TRBV5-1
CASSSNQGQSQHF | TGTGCCAGCAGTTCAAATCAAGGGCAATCCCAGCATTTT | TRBJ1-5 | NA | once | TRBV6-5
CASSLDLGAPAEAFF | TGTGCCAGCAGCCTTGACCTCGGAGCTCCCGCTGAAGCTTTCTTT | TRBJ1-1 | NA | NA | TRBV14
CASSGTSSYEQYF | TGTGCCAGCAGCGGGACATCCTCCTACGAGCAGTACTTC | TRBJ2-7 | NA | many | TRBV7-9
CASSFQGYEQYF | TGTGCCAGCAGCTTCCAGGGCTACGAGCAGTACTTC | TRBJ2-7 | NA | many | TRBV11-1
CASSLKQYEQYF | TGTGCCAGCAGTTTGAAGCAGTACGAGCAGTACTTC | TRBJ2-7 | NA | many | TRBV28
CASSQLTTPREQFF | TGCGCCAGCAGCCAGTTGACGACTCCTCGGGAGCAGTTCTTC | TRBJ2-1 | NA | few | TRBV4-1
CASSQAGVGSYEQYF | TGTGCCAGCAGTCAAGCGGGAGTAGGGTCCTACGAGCAGTACTTC | TRBJ2-7 | TRBD2 | many | TRBV6-1
CASSYSPGGGRETQYF | TGTGCCAGCAGTTACTCGCCGGGAGGGGGTAGAGAGACCCAGTACTTC | TRBJ2-5 | TRBD2 | NA | TRBV6-6
CASSSAPEAYGYTF | TGTGCCAGCAGTTCGGCTCCGGAAGCCTATGGCTACACCTTC | TRBJ1-2 | NA | NA | TRBV28
CASSPWLGYEQYF | TGTGCTAGCAGCCCCTGGCTTGGGTACGAGCAGTACTTC | TRBJ2-7 | NA | NA | TRBV7-7
CASSHVSSVRGNEQFF | TGTGCCAGCAGCCATGTGAGTAGCGTGAGAGGCAATGAGCAGTTCTTC | TRBJ2-1 | NA | NA | TRBV3-1
CASSRLAGVRAYEQYF | TGTGCCAGCTCACGTCTAGCGGGAGTCCGGGCCTACGAGCAGTACTTC | TRBJ2-7 | TRBD2 | few | TRBV18
CASSLAPGLRDGYTF | TGTGCCAGCAGCTTAGCGCCGGGCCTCAGGGACGGCTACACCTTC | TRBJ1-2 | NA | NA | TRBV7-2
CASTPGQDPYEQYF | TGTGCCAGCACCCCGGGACAGGATCCCTACGAGCAGTACTTC | TRBJ2-7 | TRBD1 | NA | TRBV6-1
CASSGQAKGQPQHF | TGTGCCAGCAGTGGGCAGGCTAAGGGTCAGCCCCAGCATTTT | TRBJ1-5 | NA | NA | TRBV2
CASSSGTSRYYEQYF | TGTGCCAGTAGTTCAGGGACTAGCCGATACTACGAGCAGTACTTC | TRBJ2-7 | TRBD2 | NA | TRBV19
CASRPTSGHTGELFF | TGTGCCAGCAGGCCCACTAGCGGACACACCGGGGAGCTGTTTTTT | TRBJ2-2 | TRBD2 | many | TRBV7-9
CASSAGQGMGELFF | TGCGCCAGCAGCGCCGGACAGGGGATGGGGGAGCTGTTTTTT | TRBJ2-2 | TRBD1 | few | TRBV5-1
CATSRVPTGTYEQYF | TGTGCCACCAGCAGAGTCCCGACAGGGACCTACGAGCAGTACTTC | TRBJ2-7 | TRBD1 | few | TRBV15
CASSRLAGVGLEDEQFF | TGTGCCAGCAGTAGACTAGCGGGAGTGGGGCTCGAGGATGAGCAGTTCTTC | TRBJ2-1 | TRBD2 | NA | TRBV25-1